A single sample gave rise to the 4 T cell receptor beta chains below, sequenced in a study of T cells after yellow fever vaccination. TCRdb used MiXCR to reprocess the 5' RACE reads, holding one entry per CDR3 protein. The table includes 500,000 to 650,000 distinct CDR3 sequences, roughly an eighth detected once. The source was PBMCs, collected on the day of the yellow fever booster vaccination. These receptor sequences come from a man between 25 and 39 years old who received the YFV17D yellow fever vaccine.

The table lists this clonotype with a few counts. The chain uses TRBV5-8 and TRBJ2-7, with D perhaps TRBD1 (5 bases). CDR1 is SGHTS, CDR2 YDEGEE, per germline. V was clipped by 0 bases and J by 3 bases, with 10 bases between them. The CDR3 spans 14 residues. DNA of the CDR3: TGTGCCAGCAGCTTGGAGCGCAGGGACTACGAGCAGTACTTC. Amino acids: CASSLERRDYEQYF.

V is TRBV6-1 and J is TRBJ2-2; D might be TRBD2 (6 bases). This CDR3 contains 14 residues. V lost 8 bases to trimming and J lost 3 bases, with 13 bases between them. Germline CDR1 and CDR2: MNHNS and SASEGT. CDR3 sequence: CASLEGPHTGELFF. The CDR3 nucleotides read TGTGCCAGCCTGGAGGGGCCTCACACCGGGGAGCTGTTTTTT.

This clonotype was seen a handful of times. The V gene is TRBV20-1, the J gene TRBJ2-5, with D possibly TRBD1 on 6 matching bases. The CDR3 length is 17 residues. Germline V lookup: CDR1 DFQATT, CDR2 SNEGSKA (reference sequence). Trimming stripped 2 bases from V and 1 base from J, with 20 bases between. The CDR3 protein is CSARPRDTIGGQETQYF. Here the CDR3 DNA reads TGCAGTGCTAGACCCCGGGACACAATCGGCGGCCAAGAGACCCAGTACTTC.

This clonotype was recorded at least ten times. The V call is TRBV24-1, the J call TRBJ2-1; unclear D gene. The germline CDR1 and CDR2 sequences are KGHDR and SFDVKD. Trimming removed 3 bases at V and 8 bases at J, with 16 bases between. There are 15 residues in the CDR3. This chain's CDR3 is CATSDPTTAVDEQFF. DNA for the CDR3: TGTGCCACCAGTGATCCGACAACTGCCGTGGATGAGCAGTTCTTC.